These T cell receptor beta chains were read from a single sample in a study of OX40 agonist ivuxolimab in advanced cancers. Profiled with immunoSEQ multiplex PCR; TCRdb holds only in-frame clones, not every one. The sample holds about 11,000 clones, approximately 86% seen once. The specimen was CD4+ or CD8+ T cells sorted from blood, collected in a trial of the OX40 agonist ivuxolimab. These receptors were taken from an adult with an advanced solid tumor such as melanoma, head and neck, liver or kidney cancer. The CDR3 runs from the conserved cysteine through the conserved F or W. A D gene is named only where the DNA matches it firmly. Clone size is not always given. Where it is, it says once, few, many or a class for expanded clones.

d_gene: TRBD2
j_gene: TRBJ2-3
abundance: -
v_gene: TRBV27
CDR3aa: CASSLSEREVTDTQYF
CDR3nt: TGTGCCAGCAGTTTATCCGAGCGGGAGGTCACAGATACGCAGTATTTT

d_gene: -
j_gene: TRBJ1-1
abundance: few
v_gene: TRBV27
CDR3aa: CASSYGGQAEAFF
CDR3nt: TGTGCCAGCAGTTACGGGGGTCAGGCGGAAGCTTTCTTT

d_gene: -
j_gene: TRBJ2-5
abundance: -
v_gene: TRBV5-4
CDR3aa: CASSPRGGETQYF
CDR3nt: TGTGCCAGCAGCCCCAGGGGTGGAGAGACCCAGTACTTC

d_gene: -
j_gene: TRBJ2-3
abundance: -
v_gene: TRBV25-1
CDR3aa: CASSDPGGADTQYF
CDR3nt: TGTGCCAGCAGTGATCCCGGGGGCGCAGATACGCAGTATTTT

d_gene: -
j_gene: TRBJ2-3
abundance: -
v_gene: TRBV6-6
CDR3aa: CASSLGVSTDTQYF
CDR3nt: TGTGCCAGCAGCCTAGGGGTTAGCACAGATACGCAGTATTTT

d_gene: -
j_gene: TRBJ2-2
abundance: -
v_gene: TRBV11-3
CDR3aa: CASSSRAYIGELFF
CDR3nt: TGTGCCAGCAGCTCTAGGGCCTACATCGGGGAGCTGTTTTTT

d_gene: -
j_gene: TRBJ1-1
abundance: -
v_gene: TRBV6-6
CDR3aa: CASRMSGAGSEAFF
CDR3nt: TGTGCCAGCAGAATGTCGGGGGCCGGCTCTGAAGCTTTCTTT

d_gene: -
j_gene: TRBJ2-2
abundance: -
v_gene: TRBV29-1
CDR3aa: CSVRKENTGELFF
CDR3nt: TGCAGCGTGAGGAAGGAAAACACCGGGGAGCTGTTTTTT

d_gene: TRBD1
j_gene: TRBJ2-7
abundance: -
v_gene: TRBV5-4
CDR3aa: CASSTLDRTPYEQYF
CDR3nt: TGTGCCAGCAGCACTCTGGACAGGACCCCCTACGAGCAGTACTTC

d_gene: TRBD1
j_gene: TRBJ1-5
abundance: -
v_gene: TRBV6-6
CDR3aa: CASSEGQSNQPQHF
CDR3nt: TGTGCCAGCAGTGAGGGACAGAGCAATCAGCCCCAGCATTTT

d_gene: TRBD1
j_gene: TRBJ1-2
abundance: -
v_gene: TRBV6-5
CDR3aa: CASRRPGQTNYGYTF
CDR3nt: TGTGCCAGCAGACGTCCGGGACAGACTAACTATGGCTACACCTTC

d_gene: TRBD1
j_gene: TRBJ1-5
abundance: -
v_gene: TRBV7-9
CDR3aa: CASSSEVEGGGQPQHF
CDR3nt: TGTGCCAGCAGCTCGGAGGTCGAAGGGGGCGGTCAGCCCCAGCATTTT